This T cell receptor (beta chain) derives from a study of regulatory T cells in long-lasting Graves disease. As for the study in general: Disease was considered persistent Graves' disease after over 5 years of antithyroid drugs (with positive TSH receptor antibodies).

Study observations and caveats: Persistent disease showed a preference for TRBV28, TRBJ1-2 and TRBJ2-5. Persistent patients shared about 2,800 public clonotypes among themselves. Newly diagnosed patients shared fewer, at around 970.

As regards this clonotype: Its antigen is unidentified.

Sample time point: persistent/refractory GD, antithyroid drugs over 5 years with positive TRAb. Following extraction of RNA from PBMCs, that RNA was used to make the TCR library. The CDR3 covers 13 residues. The J segment lost 8 bases and the V segment lost 7 bases, leaving 10 bases of the junction unmatched. Germline loops: CDR1 SNHLY, CDR2 FYNNEI. Researchers made TCR beta libraries by using iRepertoire HTBI primers and running Arm-PCR on CDR3 regions. TCRdb re-called the multiplex PCR reads through MiXCR, storing one row per CDR3 protein. The data hold around 400,000 distinct CDR3 sequences, with roughly 21% observed a single time.

The chain recombines TRBV2 with TRBJ1-1; TRBD1 matches at 7 bases. This TCR derives from a female donor with Graves disease. The starting material was peripheral blood mononuclear cells (PBMCs), obtained when the disease was refractory, from a patient treated with antithyroid drugs. CDR3 in amino acids: CASKKGQLLEAFF. CDR3 in DNA: TGTGCCAGCAAGAAGGGACAGTTGCTCGAAGCTTTCTTT.